This T cell receptor beta chain was found in a study of OX40 agonist ivuxolimab in advanced cancers. Overall study findings and caveats: On average, a greater number of expanded clones characterised CD8+ T cells relative to CD4+. Both CD4+ and CD8+ T cell populations in blood had undergone clonal expansion by week 6 at 0.1 to 3.0 mg/kg.

TCRdb's copy holds only in-frame clones and misses some; the assay was immunoSEQ multiplex PCR. The sample includes under 6,500 clones, 65% to 75% of them seen just once. V lost 4 bases and J lost 4; bases outside the gene matches: 2. The germline gives CDR1 MGHRA, CDR2 YSYEKL. This CDR3 spans 13 amino acids. About this clone: What it binds is not known.

V gene TRBV4-1 combines with J gene TRBJ1-2; 8 bases map to TRBD1. This receptor was identified in an adult with an advanced solid tumor such as melanoma, head and neck, liver or kidney cancer. The specimen comprised CD4+ or CD8+ T cells sorted from blood, sampled in a trial of the OX40 agonist ivuxolimab. The CDR3 is CASSRTGGYGYTF. The CDR3 DNA sequence: TGCGCCAGCAGCCGTACAGGGGGCTATGGCTACACCTTC.